One sample yielded the 8 T cell receptor beta chains listed below, sequenced in a study of T cell responses to AZD1222 COVID-19 vaccine. Method: immunoSEQ multiplex PCR; TCRdb's copy keeps in-frame clones and lacks some. There are around 100,000 clones in the sample; 86% occur only once, and 3.3% lies in the top ten. The input for sequencing was peripheral blood, taken 28 days after the second dose of the MenACWY control vaccine. These TCRs come from an adult who received the MenACWY meningococcal vaccine as a control.

This clone was detected only a few times. J is TRBJ2-1 and V is TRBV11-2; 8 bases agree with TRBD2. Germline CDR1 SGHAT, CDR2 FQNNGV. The CDR3 runs to 15 residues. The ends lost 1 base at V and 6 bases at J; junction bases unmatched: 5. The CDR3, as DNA: TGTGCCAGCAGCTTAGTTCGGGGGGGGCTCAATGAGCAGTTCTTC. Amino acids: CASSLVRGGLNEQFF.

The chain recombines TRBV24-1 with TRBJ2-2; the match to TRBD1 covers 10 bases. CDR1 and CDR2 (germline): KGHDR, SFDVKD. V gave up 9 bases and J gave up 5 bases; unmatched junction bases: 5. This CDR3 region has 14 residues. The CDR3 region has the DNA TGTGCCACCCGCGGGACAGGGGTTACCGGGGAGCTGTTTTTT. It codes for CATRGTGVTGELFF.

The count of this clone is one. The chain recombines TRBV11-2 with TRBJ2-7; 12 bases are a match to TRBD2. V was clipped by 5 bases and J by 4 bases; unmatched bases: 3. This CDR3 is built from 14 residues. Germline CDR1 is SGHAT and CDR2 is FQNNGV. CDR3 nucleotides: TGTGCCAGCAGCGGACTAGCGGGGCAATACGAGCAGTACTTC. The encoded protein is CASSGLAGQYEQYF.

The rearrangement joins TRBV25-1 to TRBJ1-2; no clear D gene. This CDR3 spans 13 amino acids. Germline lookup yields CDR1 MGHDK and CDR2 SYGVNS. The V end lost 6 bases, the J end lost 3 bases, and 11 bases lay between the germline ends. CDR3: CASRSDGYYGYTF. The CDR3 DNA is TGTGCCAGCAGATCGGACGGCTACTATGGCTACACCTTC.

The V and J genes are TRBV5-6 and TRBJ1-1; 12 bases agree with TRBD1. The germline V gene encodes CDR1 SGHDT and CDR2 YYEEEE. The CDR3 runs to 15 residues. The V and J ends lost 4 bases and 8 bases, in that order; junction bases with no gene match: 9. For the CDR3, the DNA is TGTGCCAGCAGCCGAATATCCGGGACAGGGGGCGAAGCTTTCTTT. This codes for CASSRISGTGGEAFF.

V usage is TRBV5-4 and J usage is TRBJ1-1; D unresolved. The germline V gene encodes CDR1 SGHNT and CDR2 YYREEE (reference sequence). The V and J ends lost 0 bases and 0 bases respectively, with 6 bases between them. This CDR3 is built from 14 residues. CDR3 coding DNA: TGTGCCAGCAGCTTGGACGGCATGAACACTGAAGCTTTCTTT. It translates to CASSLDGMNTEAFF.

This CDR3 is CASSLGEGGNQPQHF. CDR3 DNA: TGTGCCAGCAGCTTAGGAGAAGGTGGCAATCAGCCCCAGCATTTT. V and J are TRBV7-8 and TRBJ1-5; D call uncertain. Trimming stripped 1 base from V and 2 bases from J, with 9 bases between. Germline V CDR1 and CDR2: SGHVS, FQNEAQ. The CDR3 runs 15 residues.

The CDR3 DNA sequence: TGCGCCAGCAGCTCCGCCTCGACAGGCTATGGCTACACCTTC. Translating it yields CASSSASTGYGYTF. This rearrangement joins TRBV5-1 to TRBJ1-2, with TRBD1 as a possible D gene (6 bases). In germline, CDR1 is SGHRS, CDR2 YFSETQ. Between the trimmed V and J ends, which lost 3 bases and 4 bases, there was a span of 13 bases. The length of the CDR3 is 14 residues.